This T cell receptor (beta chain) was captured in a study of monozygotic twins with inflammatory bowel disease. Points from the study as a whole: Fewer shared clonotypes with others were found in IBD patients than in healthy twins, especially with disease activity.

The template was total RNA from whole blood, with no T cell sorting. PCR of TCRalpha and TCRbeta cDNA was nested, with two rounds of approximately 16 and 10 cycles. TCRdb reprocessed the 5' RACE reads and reports one entry per CDR3 protein, with no DNA. In all, the sample yields nearly 450,000 distinct CDR3 sequences. As regards this clonotype: Its specificity is unknown.

This CDR3 contains 15 residues. CDR1 is DFQATT, CDR2 SNEGSKA, per germline (reference sequence). The TCR was taken from a human donor with ulcerative colitis or Crohn's disease, or a healthy co-twin of an affected twin (not recorded which). The chain combines TRBV20-1 with TRBJ2-1; TCRdb gives TRBD2 as the D gene, but with no DNA this cannot be confirmed. Input material: blood. The CDR3 is CSASRVSGGRDEQFF.